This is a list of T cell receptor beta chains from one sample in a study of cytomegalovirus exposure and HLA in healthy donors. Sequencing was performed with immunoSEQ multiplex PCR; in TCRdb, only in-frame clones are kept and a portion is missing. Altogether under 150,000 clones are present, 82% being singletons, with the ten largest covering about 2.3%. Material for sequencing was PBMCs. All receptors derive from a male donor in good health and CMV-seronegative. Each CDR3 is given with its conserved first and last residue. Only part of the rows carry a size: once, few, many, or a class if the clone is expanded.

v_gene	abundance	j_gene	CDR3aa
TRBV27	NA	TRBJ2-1	CASSLGLAVINEQFF
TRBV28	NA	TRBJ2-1	CASSSSREGRGINEQFF
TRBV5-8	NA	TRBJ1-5	CAKPNSNQPQHF
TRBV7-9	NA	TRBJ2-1	CASSLVAGGRNEQFF
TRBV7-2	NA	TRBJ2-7	CASSLRDRGPVIAEQYF
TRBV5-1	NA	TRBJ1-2	CASTFDRVNYGYTF
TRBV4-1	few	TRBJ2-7	CASSQDPVGRQGFEYF
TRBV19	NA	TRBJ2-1	CASSIAGFYNEQFF
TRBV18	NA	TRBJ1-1	CASSPLRDMNTEAFF
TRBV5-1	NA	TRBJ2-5	CASSLRGPYEAVEETQYF
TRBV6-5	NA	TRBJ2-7	CASRAGQGYEQYF
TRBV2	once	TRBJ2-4	CASSPGTGLIIQYF
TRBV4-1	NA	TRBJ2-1	CASSQQLAGVYYEQFF
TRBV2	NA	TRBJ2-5	CASREQGQETQYF
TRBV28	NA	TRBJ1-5	CASSFWGPLIYSNQPQHF
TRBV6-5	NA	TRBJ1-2	CASSYSSGGQGYTF
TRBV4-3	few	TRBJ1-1	CASSQDHHLGGEAFF
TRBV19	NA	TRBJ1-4	CASSTRTGIGEKLFF